A selection of T cell receptor beta chains follows, all from one sample in a study of identical twins. TCRdb passed the 5' RACE reads through MiXCR, listing each CDR3 protein once. The top ten hold about 3.9% of the sample, which has 200,000 to 250,000 distinct CDR3 sequences, about 12% seen once. These sequences were also reported in another study, on yellow fever vaccine responses in identical twins.

Sequencing was carried out using memory (CD45RO+) T cells sorted from blood. The receptors stem from a woman aged 18-35 years in good health. The CDR3 runs from the conserved cysteine through the conserved F or W. A D gene is named only where the DNA matches it firmly. Expanded clones get a size class; other rows say once, few or many, or leave the size out.

abundance	d_gene	v_gene	j_gene	CDR3aa	CDR3nt
-	-	TRBV18	TRBJ2-3	CASSLDSWGPQYF	TGTGCCAGCTCACTAGACTCTTGGGGGCCGCAGTATTTT
few	-	TRBV12-3/TRBV12-4	TRBJ1-1	CASTPGGRAFF	TGTGCCAGCACCCCGGGTGGGCGTGCTTTCTTT
few	TRBD1	TRBV5-1	TRBJ2-7	CASSDYRGFSYEQYF	TGCGCCAGCAGCGACTACAGGGGGTTCTCCTACGAGCAGTACTTC
few	-	TRBV18	TRBJ1-1	CASSLHPVGEGTEAFF	TGTGCCAGCTCTCTTCATCCGGTCGGGGAAGGTACTGAAGCTTTCTTT
many	TRBD2	TRBV24-1	TRBJ2-1	CATQAGDSYNEQFF	TGTGCCACTCAAGCGGGAGACTCCTACAATGAGCAGTTCTTC
-	TRBD2	TRBV20-1	TRBJ2-1	CSAKTSGNYNEQFF	TGCAGTGCTAAGACTAGCGGGAATTACAATGAGCAGTTCTTC
many	-	TRBV5-1	TRBJ2-7	CASSKDVVGYEQYF	TGCGCCAGCAGCAAGGATGTTGTAGGCTACGAGCAGTACTTC
once	TRBD2	TRBV27	TRBJ2-1	CAIWSPGLAGPNEQFF	TGTGCCATCTGGAGTCCGGGACTAGCGGGTCCCAATGAGCAGTTCTTC
-	-	TRBV2	TRBJ2-7	CSSRSYEQYF	TGCTCCAGCCGCTCCTACGAGCAGTACTTC
-	-	TRBV5-5	TRBJ2-6	CASSGAAPGANVLTF	TGTGCCAGCAGCGGGGCGGCCCCTGGGGCCAACGTCCTGACTTTC
many	-	TRBV12-3/TRBV12-4	TRBJ2-5	CASSLSGAETQYF	TGTGCCAGCAGTTTGTCGGGGGCAGAGACCCAGTACTTC
many	-	TRBV7-9	TRBJ2-5	CASSLPPGETQYF	TGTGCCAGCAGCTTACCCCCAGGAGAGACCCAGTACTTC
many	-	TRBV25-1	TRBJ2-1	CASSEPARGNEQFF	TGTGCCAGCAGTGAACCAGCTCGGGGCAATGAGCAGTTCTTC
few	-	TRBV28	TRBJ2-7	CASSNRRLESYEQYF	TGTGCCAGCAGTAACCGGCGCTTAGAAAGCTACGAGCAGTACTTC
few	TRBD1	TRBV28	TRBJ2-5	CASSFRGRRETQYF	TGTGCCAGCAGTTTCAGGGGGCGACGAGAGACCCAGTACTTC
few	TRBD1	TRBV7-2	TRBJ2-5	CASSRDRGLAETQYF	TGTGCCAGCAGCCGAGACAGGGGCTTGGCGGAGACCCAGTACTTC
many	-	TRBV15	TRBJ2-3	CATSREQVSTDTQYF	TGTGCCACCAGCAGGGAACAGGTATCAACAGATACGCAGTATTTT